These 30 T cell receptor beta chains were all obtained from the same sample, sequenced in a study of cytotoxic CD8 clonotypes in ibrutinib-treated CLL. Only in-frame clones appear in the TCRdb table, and some are missing; sequencing was by immunoSEQ multiplex PCR. The data contain about 200,000 clones, about 72% of them singletons. This specimen consisted of PBMCs, obtained after 24 months of ibrutinib treatment. These receptors were taken from a human donor with chronic lymphocytic leukemia.

This clone was seen a handful of times. In the same sample, other DNA sequences code for this CDR3. J is TRBJ2-3 and V is TRBV5-1; no clear D gene. CDR1 is SGHRS, CDR2 YFSETQ, per germline. This CDR3 has 13 residues. V was trimmed by 0 bases and J by 0 bases, leaving 2 bases between them. DNA for the CDR3: TGCGCCAGCAGCTTGGGCAGCACAGATACGCAGTATTTT. It translates to CASSLGSTDTQYF.

The CDR3 sequence: CASSSLKLNEQYF. The CDR3 nucleotides are TGTGCCAGCAGTTCGCTCAAACTAAACGAGCAGTACTTC. V and J are TRBV28 and TRBJ2-7; D is undetermined. The CDR3 runs 13 residues. Trimming stripped 4 bases from V and 5 bases from J, with 12 bases between. Germline CDR1 reads MDHEN; CDR2 reads SYDVKM.

A single count supports this clone. This chain joins TRBV6-5 and TRBJ2-1; 9 bases align to TRBD1. This CDR3 has 15 amino acids. Trimming removed 6 bases from V and 3 bases from J; junction bases left unmatched: 6. Germline CDR1 reads MNHEY; CDR2 reads SVGAGI. This CDR3 is CASRQQGAGYNEQFF. The CDR3 DNA is TGTGCCAGCAGACAACAGGGGGCGGGCTACAATGAGCAGTTCTTC.

The chain carries TRBV11-2 and TRBJ1-1; D unclear. Germline CDR1 and CDR2: SGHAT and FQNNGV. The CDR3 spans 19 residues. The V and J ends lost 3 bases and 5 bases respectively, with 28 bases between them. The CDR3 nucleotides read TGTGCCAGCAGCTTTCGGCGAAAATTGGACGGACCCTTTCGAACTGAAGCTTTCTTT. Translation gives CASSFRRKLDGPFRTEAFF. The full variable domain, rest sourced from reference TRBV11-2 and TRBJ1-1, is EAGVAQSPRYKIIEKRQSVAFWCNPISGHATLYWYQQILGQGPKLLIQFQNNGVVDDSQLPKDRFSAERLKGVDSTLKIQPAKLEDSAVYLCASSFRRKLDGPFRTEAFFGQGTRLTVV.

This sequence joins TRBV4-1 and TRBJ2-7; the D call may be TRBD1 or TRBD2 (5 bases each). CDR3 length: 15 amino acids. V was shortened by 6 bases and J by 2 bases, with 17 bases between the two germline ends. Germline V CDR1 and CDR2: MGHRA, YSYEKL. The chain's CDR3 is CASRPRVGAAYEQYF. The CDR3 DNA reads as TGCGCCAGCAGACCACGGGTCGGGGCGGCCTACGAGCAGTACTTC.

The chain carries TRBV12-2 and TRBJ2-3; the table's D call of TRBD2 was not tested on the DNA. TRBV12-2 is given as a pseudogene. This CDR3 has 16 residues. This CDR3 reads CASRLSSATSTDTQYF. The DNA for the CDR3 is TGTGCAAGTCGCTTATCTAGCGCAACTAGCACAGATACGCAGTATTTT.

The gene calls are TRBV30 and TRBJ2-7, with 11 bases fitting TRBD1. The CDR3 has 15 residues. The V segment lost 3 bases and the J segment 1 base; nucleotides outside the gene matches: 5. The V gene's germline CDR1 is GTSNPN and CDR2 SVGIG (reference sequence). CDR3 sequence reads: CAWSKDRGPSYEQYF. CDR3 sequence (DNA): TGTGCCTGGAGCAAGGACAGGGGGCCTTCCTACGAGCAGTACTTC.

The chain combines TRBV27 with TRBJ1-1, with a weak D call TRBD1 (5 bases). Germline values: CDR1 MNHEY, CDR2 SMNVEV (reference sequence). Trimming stripped 3 bases from V and 0 bases from J, with 14 bases between. This CDR3 is built from 16 residues. The CDR3 loop reads CASSFLRDSMNTEAFF. In DNA form, the CDR3 reads TGTGCCAGCAGTTTTCTCCGAGACAGCATGAACACTGAAGCTTTCTTT.

The rearrangement joins TRBV27 to TRBJ2-1, with 15 nucleotides matching TRBD2. Germline V gives CDR1 MNHEY, CDR2 SMNVEV (reference sequence). J lost 3 bases, V lost 2 bases, and 5 bases had no gene match. CDR3 length: 18 amino acids. The CDR3 sequence: CASSLGLAGGLRYNEQFF. DNA for the CDR3: TGTGCCAGCAGTTTAGGACTAGCGGGAGGGCTTCGCTACAATGAGCAGTTCTTC.

The genes are TRBV6-4 and TRBJ2-1; 8 bases match TRBD2. The ends lost 3 bases at V and 5 bases at J; junction bases unmatched: 6. The CDR3 has 15 amino acids. Germline CDR1 MRHNA, CDR2 SNTAGT. CDR3 in DNA: TGTGCCAGCAGTGATGAATCAGCGGGAGACAATGAGCAGTTCTTC. It translates to CASSDESAGDNEQFF.

The chain links TRBV6-4 to TRBJ1-2; a weak D match, TRBD1 (5 bases). This CDR3 spans 15 amino acids. Per the germline V gene, CDR1 is MRHNA and CDR2 is SNTAGT. Trimming removed 6 bases from V and 8 bases from J, with 22 bases in between. CDR3 DNA: TGTGCCAGCAGGCCCACTCGAGGGACCGCCGAGGGCTACACCTTC. Protein product: CASRPTRGTAEGYTF.

The rearrangement joins TRBV11-3 to TRBJ2-5, with D tentatively TRBD2 (5 bases). This CDR3 spans 13 amino acids. V was clipped by 5 bases and J by 1 base, with 8 bases between them. Germline V lookup: CDR1 SGHNT, CDR2 YENEEA. The CDR3 DNA follows: TGTGCCAGCAGCACGCGGGCCCAAGAGACCCAGTACTTC. Encoded protein: CASSTRAQETQYF.

The chain has TRBV19 and TRBJ2-7, with TRBD1 as a possible D gene (5 bases). The CDR3 spans 12 residues. From germline, CDR1 is LNHDA and CDR2 SQIVND (reference sequence). The V end was cut by 5 bases, the J end by 4 bases, with 9 bases between. CDR3 coding DNA: TGTGCCAGTAGTTTAACAGGATACGAGCAGTACTTC. Protein sequence: CASSLTGYEQYF.

This clone turned up a few times. CDR3 protein: CASSRTGNTEAFF. DNA of the CDR3: TGTGCCAGCAGCAGGACAGGGAACACTGAAGCTTTCTTT. The rearrangement uses TRBV5-4 and TRBJ1-1, with 7 bases identical to TRBD1. This CDR3 contains 13 residues. V dropped 4 bases and J dropped 1; count of bases not matched to a gene: 1. In germline, CDR1 is SGHNT, CDR2 YYREEE (reference sequence).

This clone showed up just a few times. V is TRBV27 and J is TRBJ2-7; D is undetermined. The CDR3 length is 13 residues. V lost 2 bases to trimming and J lost 2 bases, with 7 bases between them. Germline V gene lookup returns CDR1 MNHEY and CDR2 SMNVEV (reference sequence). DNA of the CDR3: TGTGCCAGCAGTTTAGCAGAAGCCTACGAGCAGTACTTC. It translates to CASSLAEAYEQYF.

CDR3 in amino acids: CSVRTGVDVNQPQHF. The DNA of the CDR3 is TGCAGCGTGAGGACAGGGGTAGATGTCAATCAGCCCCAGCATTTT. This chain links TRBV29-1 with TRBJ1-5; 9 bases align to TRBD1. This CDR3 contains 15 residues. V shed 6 bases, J shed 3 bases, and the junction held 9 bases outside the gene matches. The germline V gene has CDR1 SQVTM and CDR2 ANQGSEA. Combining the CDR3 with reference TRBV29-1 and TRBJ1-5 gives the whole variable domain SAVISQKPSRDICQRGTSLTIQCQVDSQVTMMFWYRQQPGQSLTLIATANQGSEATYESGFVIDKFPISRPNLTFSTLTVSNMSPEDSSIYLCSVRTGVDVNQPQHFGDGTRLSIL.

V usage is TRBV18 and J usage is TRBJ1-2, with a tentative D call TRBD1 (5 bases). The V end lost 4 bases, the J end lost 8 bases, and 14 bases lay between the germline ends. Germline V gene lookup returns CDR1 KGHSH and CDR2 LQKENI. The CDR3 extends over 13 amino acids. CDR3 protein: CASSRRQNWGYTF. The CDR3 DNA sequence: TGTGCCAGCTCACGCCGACAGAACTGGGGCTACACCTTC.

This chain links TRBV7-8 with TRBJ2-7; D is perhaps TRBD1 or TRBD2 (5 bases each). From germline, CDR1 is SGHVS and CDR2 FQNEAQ. This CDR3 has 14 amino acids. V lost 5 bases and J 2 bases, leaving 13 bases between the germline ends. CDR3 DNA: TGTGCCAGCAGCGCTGGGGGTTTTACCTACGAGCAGTACTTC. Protein product: CASSAGGFTYEQYF.

The J gene is TRBJ1-4, the V gene TRBV7-9; D possibly corresponds to TRBD1 (5 bases). Trimming left V 11 bases short and J 6 bases short, with 13 bases between. This CDR3 contains 12 residues. Germline CDR1 is SEHNR and CDR2 is FQNEAQ (reference sequence). The CDR3 protein is CASTVMDEKLFF. For the CDR3, the DNA is TGTGCCTCGACAGTGATGGATGAAAAACTGTTTTTT. The whole variable domain, remainder taken from reference TRBV7-9 and TRBJ1-4, is DTGVSQNPRHKITKRGQNVTFRCDPISEHNRLYWYRQTLGQGPEFLTYFQNEAQLEKSRLLSDRFSAERPKGSFSTLEIQRTEQGDSAMYLCASTVMDEKLFFGSGTQLSVL.

This clone appeared a few times. The rearrangement uses TRBV25-1 and TRBJ1-4, with D unresolved. V lost 1 base and J lost 1, with 4 bases in between. The CDR3 contains 14 residues. The germline V gene has CDR1 MGHDK and CDR2 SYGVNS. The CDR3 nucleotides read TGTGCCAGCAGTGAATCCCGAACTAATGAAAAACTGTTTTTT. Translation gives CASSESRTNEKLFF.

This chain links TRBV7-2 with TRBJ1-2; D possibly corresponds to TRBD1 (5 bases). The CDR3 is 16 amino acids. Germline assignment: CDR1 SGHTA and CDR2 FQGNSA. The germline V and J ends were trimmed by 6 bases and 3 bases, with 20 bases remaining between them. Here the CDR3 DNA reads TGTGCCAGCAGTAGAGACAGTCGCTTTGGGGACTATGGCTACACCTTC. The encoded protein is CASSRDSRFGDYGYTF. Filled out from reference TRBV7-2 and TRBJ1-2, the complete variable domain reads GAGVSQSPSNKVTEKGKDVELRCDPISGHTALYWYRQSLGQGLEFLIYFQGNSAPDKSGLPSDRFSAERTGGSVSTLTIQRTQQEDSAVYLCASSRDSRFGDYGYTFGSGTRLTVV.

V usage is TRBV19 and J usage is TRBJ2-2; the D gene is possibly TRBD1 (6 bases). V gave up 3 bases and J gave up 6 bases, with 8 bases separating them. This CDR3 is 13 amino acids long. Per germline, CDR1 LNHDA and CDR2 SQIVND (reference sequence). CDR3 region: CASSIKGAGELFF. In nucleotides, the CDR3 is TGTGCCAGTAGTATCAAGGGGGCCGGGGAGCTGTTTTTT.

The rearrangement uses TRBV9 and TRBJ2-7; D perhaps matches TRBD2 (5 bases). There are 14 residues in the CDR3. The V end lost 1 base, the J end lost 6 bases, and 14 bases lay between the germline ends. CDR1 SGDLS and CDR2 YYNGEE come from the germline V gene. CDR3 DNA sequence: TGTGCCAGCAGCGTATCCCCCCGGGGAGTCGAGCAGTACTTC. Translation: CASSVSPRGVEQYF.

V gene TRBV4-3 combines with J gene TRBJ2-1; D gene ambiguous. The V end lost 1 base, the J end lost 2 bases, and 6 bases lay between the germline ends. Germline V gene sequence: CDR1 LGHNA, CDR2 YSLEER. The CDR3 runs 14 residues. CDR3 bases: TGCGCCAGCAGCCAAGGGGCAACCTACAATGAGCAGTTCTTC. As protein: CASSQGATYNEQFF.

This chain uses TRBV5-1 with TRBJ2-1, with 7 bases that match TRBD2. The CDR3 consists of 16 residues. The junction had 11 bases not matched to a gene; V was cut back by 4 bases and J by 4 bases. Germline CDR1 and CDR2: SGHRS and YFSETQ. DNA for the CDR3: TGCGCCAGCAGCGAAGCCAGGACTAGTCTTTACAATGAGCAGTTCTTC. This encodes CASSEARTSLYNEQFF.

The gene calls are TRBV29-1 and TRBJ2-7, with 8 bases fitting TRBD1. After removal of 6 bases from V and 7 bases from J, the junction contained 11 bases not matched to a gene. The CDR3 is 13 residues long. Germline CDR1 is SQVTM and CDR2 is ANQGSEA. The CDR3, as DNA: TGCAGCGTCCCCGGGGGACAGGCATTGGAGCAGTACTTC. Translation: CSVPGGQALEQYF.

J is TRBJ1-2 and V is TRBV5-1; 7 bases fit TRBD1. The trim removed 0 bases at V and 4 bases at J, leaving 6 bases unmatched. The CDR3 extends over 15 amino acids. The germline CDR1 and CDR2 sequences are SGHRS and YFSETQ. The CDR3 spells CASSLGGGSGYGYTF. The CDR3 DNA is TGCGCCAGCAGCTTGGGAGGGGGCTCGGGCTATGGCTACACCTTC.

This clone has just one count. The DNA for the CDR3 is TGCGCCAGCAGCCAAGCCGAAGGGGGCGAAGCGGGAGGAACGAAAGATACGCAGTATTTT. Amino acids: CASSQAEGGEAGGTKDTQYF. This chain joins TRBV4-3 and TRBJ2-3; TRBD2 aligns across 9 bases. The CDR3 has 20 residues. V shed 1 base and J 5 bases; nucleotides not matched to a gene: 19. CDR1 and CDR2 (germline): LGHNA, YSLEER.

The J gene is TRBJ1-4, the V gene TRBV19, with unresolved D. The CDR3 has 17 residues. The V and J ends lost 0 bases and 0 bases respectively, with 11 bases between them. The germline V gene has CDR1 LNHDA and CDR2 SQIVND (reference sequence). The CDR3 sequence is CASSIDGAISTNEKLFF. The DNA for the CDR3 is TGTGCCAGTAGTATAGACGGAGCTATTTCAACTAATGAAAAACTGTTTTTT.

This clone was observed a few times. The chain employs TRBV12-5 and TRBJ2-1; 8 nucleotides align to TRBD2. V shed 6 bases and J 6 bases; nucleotides not matched to a gene: 10. Germline V gene sequence: CDR1 LGHNT, CDR2 FRNRAP. The CDR3 is 15 amino acids. This CDR3 is CASGAPASGFNEQFF. CDR3 coding DNA: TGTGCTAGTGGAGCCCCGGCTAGCGGGTTCAATGAGCAGTTCTTC.